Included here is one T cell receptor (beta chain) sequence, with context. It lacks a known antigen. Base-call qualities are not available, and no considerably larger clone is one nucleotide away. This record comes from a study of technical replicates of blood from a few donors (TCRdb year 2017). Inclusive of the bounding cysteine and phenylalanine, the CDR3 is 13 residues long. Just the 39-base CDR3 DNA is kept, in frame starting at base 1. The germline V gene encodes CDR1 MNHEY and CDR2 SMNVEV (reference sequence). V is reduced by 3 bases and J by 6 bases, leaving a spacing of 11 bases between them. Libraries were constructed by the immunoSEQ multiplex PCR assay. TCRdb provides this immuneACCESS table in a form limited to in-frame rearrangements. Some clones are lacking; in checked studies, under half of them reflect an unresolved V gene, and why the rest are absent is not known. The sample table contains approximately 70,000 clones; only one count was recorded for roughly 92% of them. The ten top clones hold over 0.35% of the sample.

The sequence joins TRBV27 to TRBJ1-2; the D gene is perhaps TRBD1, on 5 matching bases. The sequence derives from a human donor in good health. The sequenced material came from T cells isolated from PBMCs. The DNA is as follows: TGTGCCAGCAGTTTTGGGGGGACGGATGGCTACACCTTC. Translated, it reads CASSFGGTDGYTF.